This passage covers 22 T cell receptor beta chains from one sample sequenced in a study of regulatory T cells in long-lasting Graves disease (dated by TCRdb to about 2021). The sample's time point label is to be understood as: newly diagnosed GD, antithyroid drugs for less than 3 months. For both TCR sequencing and RNA sequencing, RNA was extracted from PBMCs using TRIzol. The library was built by means of multiplex PCR. The reads were generated on an Illumina HiSeq 4000. To build TCR beta libraries, CDR3 regions were amplified by Arm-PCR using iRepertoire HTBI primers. Starting from the raw public reads, TCRdb applied fastp trimming at Q25, assembled clones with MiXCR and retained in-frame beta chains. Rows matching on CDR3 protein sequence are summarized as one entry with the most common DNA and genes. The sample table contains under 450,000 distinct CDR3 sequences; only one count was recorded for about a sixth of them. The top ten hold roughly 21% of the sample.

The same sample was also used in a study of T cells in Graves' hyperthyroidism and ophthalmopathy.

The sample here was peripheral blood mononuclear cells (PBMCs), taken at new diagnosis, from a patient treated with antithyroid drugs. Source of these receptors: a woman under 30 with Graves disease. Donor details come from another sample of the same person, matched by shared clones.

The V call is TRBV30, the J call TRBJ2-2, with 9 bases matching TRBD2. The CDR3 is 15 residues long. V shed 3 bases and J 5 bases; nucleotides not matched to a gene: 7. CDR1 and CDR2 from the germline V gene are GTSNPN and SVGIG (reference sequence). The CDR3 DNA reads as TGTGCCTGGAGAGAGAGCGGGAGGAGAACCGGGGAGCTGTTTTTT. Protein sequence: CAWRESGRRTGELFF. Drawing the rest from reference TRBV30 and TRBJ2-2, the complete variable domain is SQTIHQWPATLVQPVGSPLSLECTVEGTSNPNLYWYRQAAGRGLQLLFYSVGIGQISSEVPQNLSASRPQDRQFILSSKKLLLSDSGFYLCAWRESGRRTGELFFGEGSRLTVL.

This clonotype has more than one count but fewer than ten. The V gene is TRBV20-1, the J gene TRBJ1-4; TRBD1 aligns across 9 bases. J gave up 7 bases and V 5 bases, and 5 bases lay outside the gene matches. This CDR3 has 13 amino acids. CDR1 and CDR2 from the germline V gene are DFQATT and SNEGSKA (reference sequence). The DNA of the CDR3 is TGCAGTGCTTATCGGACAGGGGCTGAAAAACTGTTTTTT. Residues: CSAYRTGAEKLFF.

This clonotype was seen only a few times. The chain combines TRBV18 with TRBJ1-4; D unclear. Trimming took off 1 base at V and 4 bases at J, with 10 bases between the two ends. CDR3 length: 15 amino acids. The germline gives CDR1 KGHSH, CDR2 LQKENI. CDR3 DNA: TGTGCCAGCTCACCACGGGAAGAACGTAATGAAAAACTGTTTTTT. This encodes CASSPREERNEKLFF.

The sample holds many counts of this clonotype. The CDR3 coding sequence is TGTGCCAGCAGCTTAGATAGGCAGAACTCCTACGAGCAGTACTTC. Translating it yields CASSLDRQNSYEQYF. The V gene is TRBV11-2, the J gene TRBJ2-7; D is unresolved. Germline V lookup: CDR1 SGHAT, CDR2 FQNNGV. The V gene lost 0 bases and the J gene lost 0 bases, with 9 bases spanning the gap. CDR3 length: 15 residues.

The chain combines TRBV20-1 with TRBJ1-3, with D hard to call. V lost 0 bases, J lost 0 bases, and 9 bases lay in between. CDR1 DFQATT and CDR2 SNEGSKA come from the germline V gene (reference sequence). The length of the CDR3 is 15 residues. CDR3 nucleotides: TGCAGTGCTAGAGACGGCAGTTACTCTGGAAACACCATATATTTT. It codes for CSARDGSYSGNTIYF.

The V and J genes are TRBV7-9 and TRBJ2-7; D unresolved. CDR1 SEHNR and CDR2 FQNEAQ come from the germline V gene (reference sequence). Trimming took off 2 bases at V and 2 bases at J, with 10 bases between the two ends. The CDR3 is 14 residues long. This chain's CDR3 is CASSLNLWPYEQYF. CDR3 DNA: TGTGCCAGCAGCTTAAATCTGTGGCCCTACGAGCAGTACTTC. Supplemented by reference TRBV7-9 and TRBJ2-7, the full variable domain reads DTGVSQNPRHKITKRGQNVTFRCDPISEHNRLYWYRQTLGQGPEFLTYFQNEAQLEKSRLLSDRFSAERPKGSFSTLEIQRTEQGDSAMYLCASSLNLWPYEQYFGPGTRLTVT.

This clonotype was recorded at least ten times. The CDR3 region is CASTSTWDGYTF. The CDR3 region has the DNA TGTGCCAGCACAAGCACATGGGATGGCTACACCTTC. The chain carries TRBV12-3 or TRBV12-4 and TRBJ1-2; D remains unclear. This CDR3 region has 12 residues. The ends were cut back, 7 bases at V and 6 bases at J, with 12 bases in the middle.

This clonotype has a handful of counts. The V and J genes are TRBV24-1 and TRBJ1-2, with a tentative D call TRBD1 (5 bases). Trimming left V 4 bases short and J 4 bases short, with 12 bases between. This CDR3 has 14 amino acids. Germline assignment: CDR1 KGHDR and CDR2 SFDVKD. The CDR3 loop reads CATSDTAGSYGYTF. CDR3 DNA: TGTGCCACCAGTGACACAGCAGGGTCCTATGGCTACACCTTC.

In its sample, this clonotype was seen many times. The chain joins TRBV30 to TRBJ2-5, with 9 bases matching TRBD2. This CDR3 spans 13 amino acids. After removal of 0 bases from V and 7 bases from J, the junction contained 3 bases not matched to a gene. Germline CDR1 is GTSNPN and CDR2 is SVGIG (reference sequence). Written as DNA, the CDR3 is TGTGCCTGGAGTGTGGGCGGGGGGGGGACCCAGTACTTC. Protein sequence: CAWSVGGGGTQYF.

This clonotype was observed many times. This sequence joins TRBV28 and TRBJ2-2; 9 bases agree with TRBD1. The germline V gene has CDR1 MDHEN and CDR2 SYDVKM. This CDR3 spans 15 amino acids. V dropped 5 bases and J dropped 3; count of bases not matched to a gene: 4. The DNA of the CDR3 is TGTGCCAGCAGTCCCGGGACAGGGTACACCGGGGAGCTGTTTTTT. It yields the protein CASSPGTGYTGELFF.

This clonotype was recorded a few times. This rearrangement joins TRBV6-2 or TRBV6-3 to TRBJ2-7, with D unresolved. Germline lookup yields CDR1 MNHEY and CDR2 SVGEGT. V lost 2 bases, J lost 4 bases, and 9 bases lay in between. The CDR3 totals 13 residues. The CDR3 region is CASSYPAGYEQYF. The CDR3 DNA is TGTGCCAGCAGTTACCCCGCCGGGTACGAGCAGTACTTC.

The chain couples TRBV6-1 to TRBJ2-1, with D hard to call. Per germline, CDR1 MNHNS and CDR2 SASEGT. The CDR3 length is 15 residues. V was trimmed by 5 bases and J by 0 bases, leaving 11 bases between them. The CDR3 spells CASSPLWSSYNEQFF. CDR3 nucleotides: TGTGCCAGCAGTCCCCTCTGGAGCTCCTACAATGAGCAGTTCTTC.

Notes on this clonotype: The CDR3 does not end in the conserved phenylalanine or tryptophan, so this is likely a read error. The V gene is TRBV5-6, the J gene TRBJ1-4; D possibly corresponds to TRBD1 (6 bases). Deletions cut 4 bases from V and 8 bases from J, with 18 bases between. From germline, CDR1 is SGHDT and CDR2 YYEEEE. The CDR3 loop spans 15 amino acids. In DNA, the CDR3 is TGTGCCAGCAGCCCGGGGACATTCGCTAGGGAAAAACTGTTTGTT. It codes for CASSPGTFAREKLFV.

A few counts support this clonotype. Compared with germline, one end of the junction differs, possibly owing to a read error. The chain joins TRBV10-3 to TRBJ1-5; D is undetermined. The CDR3 runs 12 residues. Germline CDR1 and CDR2: ENHRY and SYGVKD. This CDR3 is CAISEWGQPQHF. The CDR3 nucleotides read TGTGCCATCAGCGAGTGGGGTCAGCCCCAGCATTTT.

This clonotype was detected once. This sequence may be a read error, since a much larger clone differs from it by one base. CDR3 sequence reads: CAGSEEGSSTDTQYF. In DNA form, the CDR3 reads TGTGCCGGCAGTGAAGAAGGATCTAGCACAGATACGCAGTATTTT. The chain couples TRBV6-2 or TRBV6-3 to TRBJ2-3, with unresolved D. CDR1 and CDR2 from the germline V gene are MNHEY and SVGEGT. This CDR3 has 15 residues.

This clonotype was recorded at least ten times. The chain uses TRBV2 and TRBJ2-2; TRBD2 is a possible D gene (6 bases). CDR1 and CDR2 (germline): SNHLY, FYNNEI. V was trimmed by 4 bases and J by 5 bases, leaving 11 bases between them. The CDR3 sequence is 14 residues long. The chain's CDR3 is CASSAGRYTGELFF. The DNA for the CDR3 is TGTGCCAGCAGTGCAGGGAGGTATACCGGGGAGCTGTTTTTT.

A few counts support this clonotype. This chain connects TRBV6-1 to TRBJ2-3, with 11 nucleotides matching TRBD2. V trimming: 6 bases; J trimming: 2 bases; junction bases outside the gene matches: 4. There are 15 residues in the CDR3. Germline assignment: CDR1 MNHNS and CDR2 SASEGT. The CDR3 region has the DNA TGTGCCAGCAGACATAGCGGGGGGGTCACAGATACGCAGTATTTT. Its translation: CASRHSGGVTDTQYF.

This clonotype was seen many times. The V and J genes are TRBV6-1 and TRBJ2-7; a weak D match, TRBD1 (5 bases). The CDR3 is 14 amino acids. The ends were cut back, 4 bases at V and 0 bases at J, with 10 bases in the middle. Germline V gives CDR1 MNHNS, CDR2 SASEGT. CDR3 DNA sequence: TGTGCCAGCAGTGGGACACCTCTCTCCTACGAGCAGTACTTC. Translation: CASSGTPLSYEQYF.

The table lists this clonotype with a few counts. The genes are TRBV29-1 and TRBJ1-2, with 9 nucleotides matching TRBD1. CDR3 length: 14 residues. Germline V gives CDR1 SQVTM, CDR2 ANQGSEA. The V gene end was trimmed by 6 bases and the J gene end by 0 bases; junction bases not matched to a gene: 5. CDR3 amino acids: CSVAGTGSNYGYTF. The CDR3, as DNA: TGCAGCGTAGCCGGGACAGGGTCTAACTATGGCTACACCTTC.

This clonotype was observed at least ten times. The chain has TRBV5-5 and TRBJ2-1; possibly TRBD2 for D (6 bases). This CDR3 is 15 amino acids long. Trimming took off 3 bases at V and 5 bases at J, with 15 bases between the two ends. CDR1 is SGHKS and CDR2 is YYEKEE in the germline V gene (reference sequence). Here the CDR3 DNA reads TGTGCCAGCAGCTCTCCCGGGGGTGGCAACAATGAGCAGTTCTTC. Translated: CASSSPGGGNNEQFF.

About this clonotype itself: A much bigger clone sits one base away, suggesting this may be a read error. The chain recombines TRBV5-1 with TRBJ2-1; the D gene could be TRBD1 or TRBD2 (5 bases each). Germline loops: CDR1 SGHRS, CDR2 YFSETQ. The CDR3 has 14 residues. CDR3 in amino acids: CASSLASGPNKQFF. CDR3 DNA sequence: TGCGCCAGCAGCTTGGCCTCGGGGCCCAATAAGCAGTTCTTC.

This clonotype was detected only a few times. Mismatch with germline at one junction end may stem from a read error. This chain uses TRBV7-8 with TRBJ2-1, with D maybe TRBD1 (6 bases). The DNA end favors TRBJ2-3, so the J call may be wrong. This CDR3 has 16 amino acids. From germline, CDR1 is SGHVS and CDR2 FQNEAQ. The CDR3 sequence: CASSLSGVGWTDAQYF. The CDR3 nucleotides read TGTGCCAGCAGCTTATCAGGGGTGGGATGGACAGATGCGCAGTATTTT.